This T cell receptor (beta chain) derives from a study of T cells after yellow fever vaccination. V shed 4 bases and J shed 1 base, with 20 bases lying between them. The germline CDR1 and CDR2 sequences are LGHNA and YNFKEQ. CDR3 length: 19 residues. Using its own MiXCR run on the 5' RACE reads, TCRdb lists one record per CDR3 protein. The data show under 700,000 distinct CDR3 sequences, about a sixth seen once. The clonotype was recovered from a man between 18 and 35 years old who received the YFV17D yellow fever vaccine. The specimen was PBMCs, collected 5 days after the first yellow fever vaccination. This sequence joins TRBV4-2 and TRBJ2-6, with unresolved D. The chain's CDR3 is CASSPGSAGWNSGANVLTF. The CDR3 nucleotides read TGTGCCAGCAGCCCAGGATCGGCCGGGTGGAATTCTGGGGCCAACGTCCTGACTTTC.